This TCR beta chain was identified in a study of OX40 agonist ivuxolimab in advanced cancers. Overall study context: Prior therapy, whether anti-PD-1, anti-PD-L1 or anti-CTLA-4, was allowed, and approximately 40% had some. Whole-study findings and limits: Compared with CD4+, CD8+ T cells on average had more expanded clones.

Unmatched junction bases numbered 2, after V lost 3 bases and J lost 4 bases. Germline values: CDR1 LNHDA, CDR2 SQIVND (reference sequence). The CDR3 spans 13 residues. As to this clone: Its target is not known.

Assay used: immunoSEQ multiplex PCR; TCRdb lists only in-frame clones, some missing. Of about 58,000 clones listed, roughly 85% are singletons. The sequence was collected from an adult with an advanced solid tumor such as melanoma, head and neck, liver or kidney cancer. The chain recombines TRBV19 with TRBJ1-2, with TRBD1 matching over 7 bases. Here the sequenced sample was CD4+ or CD8+ T cells sorted from blood, taken in a trial of the OX40 agonist ivuxolimab. The CDR3 DNA reads TGTGCCAGTAGTATGGGACAGTCCTATGGCTACACCTTC. Protein sequence: CASSMGQSYGYTF.